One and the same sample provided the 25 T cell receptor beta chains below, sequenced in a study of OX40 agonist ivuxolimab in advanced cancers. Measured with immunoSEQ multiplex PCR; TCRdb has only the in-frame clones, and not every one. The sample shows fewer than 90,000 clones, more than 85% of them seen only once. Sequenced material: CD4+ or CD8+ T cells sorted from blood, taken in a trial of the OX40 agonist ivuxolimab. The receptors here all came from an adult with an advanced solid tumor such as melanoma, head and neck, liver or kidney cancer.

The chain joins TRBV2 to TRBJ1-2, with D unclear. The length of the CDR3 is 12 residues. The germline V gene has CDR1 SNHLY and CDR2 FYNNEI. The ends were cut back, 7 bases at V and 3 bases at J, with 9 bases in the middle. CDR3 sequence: CASTGDDYGYTF. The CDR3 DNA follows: TGTGCCAGCACCGGGGATGACTATGGCTACACCTTC.

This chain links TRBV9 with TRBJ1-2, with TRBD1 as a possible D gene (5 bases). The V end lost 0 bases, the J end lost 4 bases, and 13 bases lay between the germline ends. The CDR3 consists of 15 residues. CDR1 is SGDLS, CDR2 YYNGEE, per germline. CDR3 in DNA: TGTGCCAGCAGCGTAGGAGGAGGCGGGGGCTATGGCTACACCTTC. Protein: CASSVGGGGGYGYTF.

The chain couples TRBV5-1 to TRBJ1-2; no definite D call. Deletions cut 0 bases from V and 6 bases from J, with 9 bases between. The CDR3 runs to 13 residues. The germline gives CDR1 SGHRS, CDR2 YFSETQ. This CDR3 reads CASSLEYQDGYTF. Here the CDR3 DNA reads TGCGCCAGCAGCTTGGAATATCAGGATGGCTACACCTTC. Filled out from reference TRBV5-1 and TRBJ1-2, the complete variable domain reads KAGVTQTPRYLIKTRGQQVTLSCSPISGHRSVSWYQQTPGQGLQFLFEYFSETQRNKGNFPGRFSGRQFSNSRSEMNVSTLELGDSALYLCASSLEYQDGYTFGSGTRLTVV.

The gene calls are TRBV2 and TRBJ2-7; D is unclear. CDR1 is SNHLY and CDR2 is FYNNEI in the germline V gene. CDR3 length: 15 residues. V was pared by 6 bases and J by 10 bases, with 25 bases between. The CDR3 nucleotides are TGTGCCAGCAGAGTTGAAACGAAGAGTCGGACGAACCAGTACTTC. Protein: CASRVETKSRTNQYF.

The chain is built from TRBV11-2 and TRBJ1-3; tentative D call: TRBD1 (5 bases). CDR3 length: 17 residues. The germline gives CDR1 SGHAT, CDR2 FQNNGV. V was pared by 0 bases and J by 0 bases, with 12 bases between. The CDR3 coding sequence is TGTGCCAGCAGCTTAGACTCAGGGAGAGTCTCTGGAAACACCATATATTTT. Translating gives CASSLDSGRVSGNTIYF.

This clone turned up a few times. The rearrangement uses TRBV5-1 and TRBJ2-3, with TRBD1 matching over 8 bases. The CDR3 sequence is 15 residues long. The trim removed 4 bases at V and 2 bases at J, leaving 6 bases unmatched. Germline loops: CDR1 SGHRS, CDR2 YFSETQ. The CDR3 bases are TGCGCCAGCAGCCTGGACAGGGCTGTCACAGATACGCAGTATTTT. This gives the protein CASSLDRAVTDTQYF.

CDR3 protein: CASSSGPNLATDTQYF. CDR3 sequence (DNA): TGTGCCAGCAGCTCGGGCCCAAATCTAGCAACAGATACGCAGTATTTT. The chain couples TRBV5-4 to TRBJ2-3; D might be TRBD2 (5 bases). Germline V CDR1 and CDR2: SGHNT, YYREEE (reference sequence). The V and J ends lost 3 bases and 3 bases respectively, with 17 bases between them. The CDR3 runs 16 residues.

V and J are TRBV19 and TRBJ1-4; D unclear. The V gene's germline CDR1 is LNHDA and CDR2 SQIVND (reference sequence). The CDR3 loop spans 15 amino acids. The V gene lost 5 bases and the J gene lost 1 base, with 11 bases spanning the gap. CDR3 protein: CASSQNGGTNEKLFF. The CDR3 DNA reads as TGTGCCAGTAGTCAAAACGGAGGAACTAATGAAAAACTGTTTTTT.

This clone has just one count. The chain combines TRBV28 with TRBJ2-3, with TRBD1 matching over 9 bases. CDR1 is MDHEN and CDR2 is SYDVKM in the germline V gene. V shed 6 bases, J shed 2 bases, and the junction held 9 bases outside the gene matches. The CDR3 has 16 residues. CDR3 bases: TGTGCCAGCAGCCGTGTCGGGGACAGGGACACAGATACGCAGTATTTT. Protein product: CASSRVGDRDTDTQYF.

This CDR3 is CATKDRGDIQYF. CDR3 DNA sequence: TGTGCCACCAAGGACAGGGGGGACATTCAGTACTTC. V is TRBV2 and J is TRBJ2-4, with TRBD1 matching 10 bases. From germline, CDR1 is SNHLY and CDR2 FYNNEI. The CDR3 is 12 amino acids. With V trimmed by 10 bases and J by 8 bases, 5 bases remained unmatched.

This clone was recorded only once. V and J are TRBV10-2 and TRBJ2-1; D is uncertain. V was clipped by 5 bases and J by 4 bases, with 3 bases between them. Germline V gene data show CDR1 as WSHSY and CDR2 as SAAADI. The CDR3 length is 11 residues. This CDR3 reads CASSSYNEQFF. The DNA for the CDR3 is TGCGCCAGCAGTTCGTACAATGAGCAGTTCTTC.

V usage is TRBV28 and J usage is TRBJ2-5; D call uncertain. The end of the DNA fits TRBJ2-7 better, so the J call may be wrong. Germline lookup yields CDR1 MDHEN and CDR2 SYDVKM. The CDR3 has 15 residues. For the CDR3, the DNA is TGTGCCAGCAGCCCAACCAAAGGGCAGAACTACGAGCAGTACTTC. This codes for CASSPTKGQNYEQYF.

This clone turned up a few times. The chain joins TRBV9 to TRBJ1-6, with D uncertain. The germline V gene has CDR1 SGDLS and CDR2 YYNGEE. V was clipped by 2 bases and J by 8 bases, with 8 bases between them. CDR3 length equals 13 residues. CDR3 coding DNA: TGTGCCAGCAGCGTCGGACCTGATTCACCCCTCCACTTT. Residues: CASSVGPDSPLHF.

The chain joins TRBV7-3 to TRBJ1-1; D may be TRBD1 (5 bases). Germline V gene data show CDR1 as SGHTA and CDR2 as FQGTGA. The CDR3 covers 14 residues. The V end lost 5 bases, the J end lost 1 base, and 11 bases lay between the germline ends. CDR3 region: CASSQGGSNTEAFF. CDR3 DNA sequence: TGTGCCAGCAGCCAGGGCGGGTCGAACACTGAAGCTTTCTTT.

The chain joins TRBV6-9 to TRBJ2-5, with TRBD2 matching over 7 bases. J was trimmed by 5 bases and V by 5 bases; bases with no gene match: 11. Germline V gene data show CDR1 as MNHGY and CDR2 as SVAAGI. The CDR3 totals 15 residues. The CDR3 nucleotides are TGTGCCAGCAGTGCCCAGCGGGGCTTACGGGAGACCCAGTACTTC. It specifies CASSAQRGLRETQYF.

CDR3 region: CASSSQSASGSYNEQFF. The CDR3 nucleotides are TGTGCCAGCAGCTCCCAGAGCGCTAGCGGGTCTTACAATGAGCAGTTCTTC. V and J are TRBV7-3 and TRBJ2-1; 8 bases map to TRBD2. The CDR3 extends over 17 amino acids. In germline, CDR1 is SGHTA, CDR2 FQGTGA. Trimming removed 4 bases from V and 4 bases from J; junction bases left unmatched: 12. The entire variable domain, with the rest obtained from reference TRBV7-3 and TRBJ2-1, is as follows: GAGVSQTPSNKVTEKGKYVELRCDPISGHTALYWYRQSLGQGPEFLIYFQGTGAADDSGLPNDRFFAVRPEGSVSTLKIQRTERGDSAVYLCASSSQSASGSYNEQFFGPGTRLTVL.

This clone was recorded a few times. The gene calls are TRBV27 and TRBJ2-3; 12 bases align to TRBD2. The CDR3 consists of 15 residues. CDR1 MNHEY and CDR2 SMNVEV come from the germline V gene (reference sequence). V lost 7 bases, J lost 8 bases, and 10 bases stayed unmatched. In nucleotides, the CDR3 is TGTGCCAGCACCCTGAGTGGACTAGCGGGAACTACGCAGTATTTT. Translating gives CASTLSGLAGTTQYF.

CDR3 in amino acids: CAWSYSSGRTDTQYF. The CDR3 coding sequence is TGTGCCTGGAGTTATTCGAGCGGGAGGACAGATACGCAGTATTTT. The chain combines TRBV30 with TRBJ2-3; 9 bases fit TRBD2. This CDR3 region has 15 residues. The V gene end was trimmed by 2 bases and the J gene end by 3 bases; junction bases not matched to a gene: 6. CDR1 and CDR2 (germline): GTSNPN, SVGIG (reference sequence).

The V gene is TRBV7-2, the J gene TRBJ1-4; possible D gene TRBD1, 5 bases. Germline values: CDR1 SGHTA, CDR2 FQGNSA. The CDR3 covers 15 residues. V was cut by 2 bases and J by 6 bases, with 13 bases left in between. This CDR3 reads CASSLSREWDEKLFF. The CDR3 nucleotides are TGTGCCAGCAGCTTATCCAGGGAATGGGATGAAAAACTGTTTTTT. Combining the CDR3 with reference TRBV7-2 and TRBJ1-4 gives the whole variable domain GAGVSQSPSNKVTEKGKDVELRCDPISGHTALYWYRQSLGQGLEFLIYFQGNSAPDKSGLPSDRFSAERTGGSVSTLTIQRTQQEDSAVYLCASSLSREWDEKLFFGSGTQLSVL.

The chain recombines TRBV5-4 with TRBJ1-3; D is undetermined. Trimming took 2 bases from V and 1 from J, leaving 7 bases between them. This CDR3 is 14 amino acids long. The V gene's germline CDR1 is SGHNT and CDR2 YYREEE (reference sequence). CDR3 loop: CASSLGGSGNTIYF. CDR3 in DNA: TGTGCCAGCAGCTTAGGAGGGTCTGGAAACACCATATATTTT.

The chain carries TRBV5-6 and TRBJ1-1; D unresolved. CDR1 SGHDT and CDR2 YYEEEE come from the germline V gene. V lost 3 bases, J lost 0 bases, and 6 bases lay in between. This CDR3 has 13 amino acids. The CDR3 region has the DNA TGTGCCAGCAGCTCAACATTGAACACTGAAGCTTTCTTT. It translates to CASSSTLNTEAFF.

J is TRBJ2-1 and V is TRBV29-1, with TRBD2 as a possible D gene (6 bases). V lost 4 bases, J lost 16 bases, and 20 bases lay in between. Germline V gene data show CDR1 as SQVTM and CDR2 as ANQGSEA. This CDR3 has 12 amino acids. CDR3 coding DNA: TGCAGCGTTGGGGGGGAGAGGACCTCACCTTTCTTC. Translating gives CSVGGERTSPFF.

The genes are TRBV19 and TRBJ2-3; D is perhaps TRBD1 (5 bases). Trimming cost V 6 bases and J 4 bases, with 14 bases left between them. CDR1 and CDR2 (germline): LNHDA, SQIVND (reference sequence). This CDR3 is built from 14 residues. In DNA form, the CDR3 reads TGTGCCAGTAGACGGCCTGGGGCGGCAGATACGCAGTATTTT. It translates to CASRRPGAADTQYF.

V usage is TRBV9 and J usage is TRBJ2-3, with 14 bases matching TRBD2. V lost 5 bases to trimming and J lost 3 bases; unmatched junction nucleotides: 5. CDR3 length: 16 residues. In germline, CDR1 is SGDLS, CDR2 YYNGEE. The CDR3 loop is CASREGLAGETDTQYF. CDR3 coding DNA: TGTGCCAGCAGAGAGGGACTAGCGGGAGAAACAGATACGCAGTATTTT. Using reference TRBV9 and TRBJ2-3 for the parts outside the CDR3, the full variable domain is DSGVTQTPKHLITATGQRVTLRCSPRSGDLSVYWYQQSLDQGLQFLIQYYNGEERAKGNILERFSAQQFPDLHSELNLSSLELGDSALYFCASREGLAGETDTQYFGPGTRLTVL.

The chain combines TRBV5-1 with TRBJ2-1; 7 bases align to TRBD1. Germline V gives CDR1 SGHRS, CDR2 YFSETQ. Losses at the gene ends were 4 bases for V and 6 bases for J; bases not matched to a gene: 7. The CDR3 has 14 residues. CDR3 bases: TGCGCCAGCAGCATCGGGACAGCGAGCAATGAGCAGTTCTTC. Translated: CASSIGTASNEQFF.